These 3 T cell receptor beta chains share one sample of origin, sequenced in a study of blood T cell repertoires in COVID-19. Sequenced by immunoSEQ multiplex PCR; TCRdb stores in-frame clones only, minus some. The profile shows 150,000 to 200,000 clones, around 76% of them singletons. Sequenced input: peripheral blood. The origin of the receptors is a woman aged 60-75 years with COVID-19, enrolled during active disease.

This chain joins TRBV9 and TRBJ2-1; TRBD2 agrees at 11 bases. The CDR3 contains 14 residues. The germline CDR1 and CDR2 sequences are SGDLS and YYNGEE. J was trimmed by 10 bases and V by 0 bases; bases with no gene match: 3. The CDR3 region has the DNA TGTGCCAGCAGCGTAGATCTAGCGGGAGGCGAGCAGTTCTTC. Residues: CASSVDLAGGEQFF.

V is TRBV19 and J is TRBJ2-2; TRBD1 aligns across 9 bases. The CDR3 spans 18 residues. J gave up 0 bases and V 5 bases, and 10 bases lay outside the gene matches. CDR1 LNHDA and CDR2 SQIVND come from the germline V gene (reference sequence). CDR3: CASSSSGQGPPNTGELFF. The CDR3, as DNA: TGTGCCAGTAGTTCTTCCGGACAGGGGCCCCCGAACACCGGGGAGCTGTTTTTT.

This clone has more than one count but fewer than ten. The gene calls are TRBV5-6 and TRBJ1-1, with 9 bases aligning to TRBD1. Losses at the gene ends were 3 bases for V and 4 bases for J; bases not matched to a gene: 1. The CDR3 totals 13 residues. CDR1 is SGHDT and CDR2 is YYEEEE in the germline V gene. The CDR3, as DNA: TGTGCCAGCAGCTGGACAGGGGCCACTGAAGCTTTCTTT. Protein sequence: CASSWTGATEAFF.